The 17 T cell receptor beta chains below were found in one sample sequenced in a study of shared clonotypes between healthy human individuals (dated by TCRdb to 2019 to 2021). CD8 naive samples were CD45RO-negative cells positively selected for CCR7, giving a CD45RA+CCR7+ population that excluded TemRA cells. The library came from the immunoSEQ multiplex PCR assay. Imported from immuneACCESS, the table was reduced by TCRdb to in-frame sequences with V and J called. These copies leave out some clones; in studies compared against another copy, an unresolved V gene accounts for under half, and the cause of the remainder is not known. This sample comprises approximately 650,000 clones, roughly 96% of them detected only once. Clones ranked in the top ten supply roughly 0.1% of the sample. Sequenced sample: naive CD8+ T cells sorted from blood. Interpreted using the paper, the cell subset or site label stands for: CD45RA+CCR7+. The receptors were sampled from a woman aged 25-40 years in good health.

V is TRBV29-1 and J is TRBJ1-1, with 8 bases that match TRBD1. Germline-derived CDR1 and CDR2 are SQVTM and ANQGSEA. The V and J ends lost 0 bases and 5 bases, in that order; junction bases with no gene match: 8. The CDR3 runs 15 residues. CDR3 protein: CSVEEPTGEGTEAFF. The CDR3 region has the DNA TGCAGCGTTGAAGAACCGACAGGGGAGGGGACTGAAGCTTTCTTT.

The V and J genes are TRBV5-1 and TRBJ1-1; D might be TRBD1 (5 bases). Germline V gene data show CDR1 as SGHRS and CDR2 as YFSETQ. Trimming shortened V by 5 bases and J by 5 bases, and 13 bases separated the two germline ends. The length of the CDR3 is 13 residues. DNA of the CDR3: TGCGCCAGCAGGGCGAGAGGGGAAACTGAAGCTTTCTTT. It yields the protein CASRARGETEAFF. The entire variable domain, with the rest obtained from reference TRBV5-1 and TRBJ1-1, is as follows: KAGVTQTPRYLIKTRGQQVTLSCSPISGHRSVSWYQQTPGQGLQFLFEYFSETQRNKGNFPGRFSGRQFSNSRSEMNVSTLELGDSALYLCASRARGETEAFFGQGTRLTVV.

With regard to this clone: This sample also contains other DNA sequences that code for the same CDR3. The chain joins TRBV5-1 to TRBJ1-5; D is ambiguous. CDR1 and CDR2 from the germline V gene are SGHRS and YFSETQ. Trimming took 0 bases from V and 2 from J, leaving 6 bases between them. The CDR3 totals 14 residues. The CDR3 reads CASSLGLGNQPQHF. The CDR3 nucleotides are TGCGCCAGCAGCTTGGGACTTGGCAATCAGCCCCAGCATTTT.

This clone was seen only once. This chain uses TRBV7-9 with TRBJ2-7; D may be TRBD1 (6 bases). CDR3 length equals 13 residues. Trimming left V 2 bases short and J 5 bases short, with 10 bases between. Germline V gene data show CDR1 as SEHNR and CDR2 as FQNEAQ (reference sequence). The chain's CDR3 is CASSLPRGHEQYF. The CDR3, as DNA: TGTGCCAGCAGCTTACCCAGGGGCCACGAGCAGTACTTC. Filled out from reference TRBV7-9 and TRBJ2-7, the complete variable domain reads DTGVSQNPRHKITKRGQNVTFRCDPISEHNRLYWYRQTLGQGPEFLTYFQNEAQLEKSRLLSDRFSAERPKGSFSTLEIQRTEQGDSAMYLCASSLPRGHEQYFGPGTRLTVT.

CDR3 nucleotide sequence: TGTGCCACCAGCAGGTCAACGGGGATGAGCAATGAGCAGTTCTTC. This translates into CATSRSTGMSNEQFF. V and J are TRBV15 and TRBJ2-1, with D perhaps matching TRBD2 (5 bases). Germline loops: CDR1 LNHNV, CDR2 YYDKDF (reference sequence). Between the trimmed V and J ends, which lost 3 bases and 6 bases, there was a span of 15 bases. The CDR3 spans 15 residues.

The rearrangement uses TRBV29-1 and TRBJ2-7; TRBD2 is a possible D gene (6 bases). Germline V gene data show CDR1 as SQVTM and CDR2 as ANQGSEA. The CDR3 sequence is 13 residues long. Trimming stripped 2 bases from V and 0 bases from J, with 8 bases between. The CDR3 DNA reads TGCAGCGTTGAATTTAGCGGCTCCTACGAGCAGTACTTC. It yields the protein CSVEFSGSYEQYF.

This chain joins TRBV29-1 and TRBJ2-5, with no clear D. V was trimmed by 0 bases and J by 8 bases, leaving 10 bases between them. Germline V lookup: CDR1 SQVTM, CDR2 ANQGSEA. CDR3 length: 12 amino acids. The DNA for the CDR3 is TGCAGCGTTGAAGAGTGGGGAAGCACCCAGTACTTC. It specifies CSVEEWGSTQYF.

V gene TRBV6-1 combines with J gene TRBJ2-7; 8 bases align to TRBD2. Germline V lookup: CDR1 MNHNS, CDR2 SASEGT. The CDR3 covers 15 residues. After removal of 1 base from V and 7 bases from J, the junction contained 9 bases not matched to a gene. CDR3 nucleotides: TGTGCCAGCAGTGAAGGGTTAGCGGGAAAGGGAGAGCAGTACTTC. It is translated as CASSEGLAGKGEQYF.

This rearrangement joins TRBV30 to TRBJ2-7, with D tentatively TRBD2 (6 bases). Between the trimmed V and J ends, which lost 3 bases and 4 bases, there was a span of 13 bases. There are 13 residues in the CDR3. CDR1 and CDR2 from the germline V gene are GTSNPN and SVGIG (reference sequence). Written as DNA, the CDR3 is TGTGCCTGGAGCCGGGACTCGGGTTACGAGCAGTACTTC. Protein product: CAWSRDSGYEQYF. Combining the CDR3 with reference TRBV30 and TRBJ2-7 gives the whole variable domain SQTIHQWPATLVQPVGSPLSLECTVEGTSNPNLYWYRQAAGRGLQLLFYSVGIGQISSEVPQNLSASRPQDRQFILSSKKLLLSDSGFYLCAWSRDSGYEQYFGPGTRLTVT.

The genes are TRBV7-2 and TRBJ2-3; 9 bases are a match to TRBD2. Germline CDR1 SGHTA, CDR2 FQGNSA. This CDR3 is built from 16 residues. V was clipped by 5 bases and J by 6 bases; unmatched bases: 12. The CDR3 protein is CASSQAPWREGDTQYF. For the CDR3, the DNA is TGTGCCAGCAGCCAAGCGCCGTGGCGGGAGGGGGATACGCAGTATTTT.

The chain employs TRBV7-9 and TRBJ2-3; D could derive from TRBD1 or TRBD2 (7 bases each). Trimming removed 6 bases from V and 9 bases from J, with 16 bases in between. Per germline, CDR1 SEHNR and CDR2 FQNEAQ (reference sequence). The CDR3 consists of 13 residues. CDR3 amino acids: CASSSTGEGTQYF. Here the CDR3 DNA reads TGTGCCAGCAGTTCCACAGGGGAGGGGACGCAGTATTTT. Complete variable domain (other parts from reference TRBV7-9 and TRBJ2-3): DTGVSQNPRHKITKRGQNVTFRCDPISEHNRLYWYRQTLGQGPEFLTYFQNEAQLEKSRLLSDRFSAERPKGSFSTLEIQRTEQGDSAMYLCASSSTGEGTQYFGPGTRLTVL.

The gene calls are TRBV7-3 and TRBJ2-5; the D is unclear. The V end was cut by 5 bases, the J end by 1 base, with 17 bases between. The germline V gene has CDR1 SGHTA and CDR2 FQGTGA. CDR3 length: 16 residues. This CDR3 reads CASSDTPSTGQETQYF. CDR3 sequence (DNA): TGTGCCAGCAGCGACACCCCCTCTACTGGCCAAGAGACCCAGTACTTC.

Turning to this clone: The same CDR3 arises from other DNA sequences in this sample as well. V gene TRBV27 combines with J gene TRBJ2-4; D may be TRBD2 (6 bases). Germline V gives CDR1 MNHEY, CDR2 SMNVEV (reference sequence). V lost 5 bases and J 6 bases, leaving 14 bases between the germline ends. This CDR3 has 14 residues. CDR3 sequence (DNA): TGTGCCAGCAGTCCCGGGACTGGCGGAAACATTCAGTACTTC. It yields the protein CASSPGTGGNIQYF.

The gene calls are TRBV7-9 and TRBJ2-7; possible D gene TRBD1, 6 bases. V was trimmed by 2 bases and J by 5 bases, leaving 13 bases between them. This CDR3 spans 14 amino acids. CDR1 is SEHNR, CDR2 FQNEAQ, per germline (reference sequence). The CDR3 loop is CASSLPGQLNEQYF. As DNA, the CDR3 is TGTGCCAGCAGCTTACCAGGACAGCTCAACGAGCAGTACTTC.

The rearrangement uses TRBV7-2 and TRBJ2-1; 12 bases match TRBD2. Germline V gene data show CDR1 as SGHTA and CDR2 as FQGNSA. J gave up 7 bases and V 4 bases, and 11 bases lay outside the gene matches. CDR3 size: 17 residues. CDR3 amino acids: CASSSSSTSGSRNEQFF. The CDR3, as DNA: TGTGCCAGCAGCTCGAGCTCGACTAGCGGGAGTAGGAATGAGCAGTTCTTC.

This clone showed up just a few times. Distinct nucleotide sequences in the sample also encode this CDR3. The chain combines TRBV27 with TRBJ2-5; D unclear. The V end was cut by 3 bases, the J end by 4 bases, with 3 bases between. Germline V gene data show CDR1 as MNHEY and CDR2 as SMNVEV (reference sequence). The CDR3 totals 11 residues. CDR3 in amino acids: CASSLGETQYF. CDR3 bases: TGTGCCAGCAGTTTGGGAGAGACCCAGTACTTC.

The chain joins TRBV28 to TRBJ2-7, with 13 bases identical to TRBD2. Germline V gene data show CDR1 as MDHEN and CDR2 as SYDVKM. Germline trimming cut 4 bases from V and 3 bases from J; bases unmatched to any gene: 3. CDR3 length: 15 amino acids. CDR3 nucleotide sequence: TGTGCCAGCAGTTCCAGACTAGCGGGAGGCTACGAGCAGTACTTC. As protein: CASSSRLAGGYEQYF. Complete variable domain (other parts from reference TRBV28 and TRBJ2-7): DVKVTQSSRYLVKRTGEKVFLECVQDMDHENMFWYRQDPGLGLRLIYFSYDVKMKEKGDIPEGYSVSREKKERFSLILESASTNQTSMYLCASSSRLAGGYEQYFGPGTRLTVT.